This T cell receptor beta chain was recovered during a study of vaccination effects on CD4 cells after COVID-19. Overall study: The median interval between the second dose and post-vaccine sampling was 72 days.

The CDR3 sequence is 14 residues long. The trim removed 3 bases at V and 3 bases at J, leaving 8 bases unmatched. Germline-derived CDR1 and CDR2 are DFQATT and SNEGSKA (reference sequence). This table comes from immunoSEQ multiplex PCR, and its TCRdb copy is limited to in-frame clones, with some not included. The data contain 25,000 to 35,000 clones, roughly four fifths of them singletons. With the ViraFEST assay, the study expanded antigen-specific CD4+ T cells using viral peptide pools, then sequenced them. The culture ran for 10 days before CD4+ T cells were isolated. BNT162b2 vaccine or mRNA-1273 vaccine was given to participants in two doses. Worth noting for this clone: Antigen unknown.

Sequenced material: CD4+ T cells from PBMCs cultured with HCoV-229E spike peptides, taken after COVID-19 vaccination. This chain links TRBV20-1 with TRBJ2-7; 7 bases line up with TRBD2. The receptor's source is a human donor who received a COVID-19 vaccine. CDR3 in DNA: TGCAGTGCTAGTTGGGGGACTATGGGCTACGAGCAGTACTTC. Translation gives CSASWGTMGYEQYF.